This is a list of T cell receptor beta chains from one sample in a study of cytomegalovirus exposure and HLA in healthy donors. Assay used: immunoSEQ multiplex PCR; TCRdb lists only in-frame clones, some missing. The listing contains 75,000 to 80,000 clones. Material: PBMCs. The receptor source for this set is a man younger than 35 in good health and CMV-seropositive. The CDR3 runs from the conserved cysteine through the conserved F or W. A D gene is named only where the DNA matches it firmly. The size entry is marked missing in some rows and otherwise reads once, few, many or a size class.

J gene: TRBJ1-2; clone size: -; V gene: TRBV15; D gene: TRBD1; CDR3 DNA: TGTGCCACCAGCAGAGATAGGCTTTCGGGACAGAACTATGGCTACACCTTC; CDR3 protein: CATSRDRLSGQNYGYTF
J gene: TRBJ1-1; clone size: medium-sized; V gene: TRBV6-4; D gene: TRBD1; CDR3 DNA: TGTGCCAGCAGTCCACGGGGACAGGACTACACTGAAGCTTTCTTT; CDR3 protein: CASSPRGQDYTEAFF
J gene: TRBJ1-4; clone size: -; V gene: TRBV28; D gene: -; CDR3 DNA: TGTGCCAGCTTCACCGGTCTTGAAAAACTGTTTTTT; CDR3 protein: CASFTGLEKLFF
J gene: TRBJ1-1; clone size: -; V gene: TRBV2; D gene: -; CDR3 DNA: TGTGCCAGCAGTGAAGAGGGACATCGCAATGAAGCTTTCTTT; CDR3 protein: CASSEEGHRNEAFF
J gene: TRBJ2-5; clone size: -; V gene: TRBV7-9; D gene: -; CDR3 DNA: TGTGCCAGCAGCGTTGCGGGCGCTAGTTTCTCTGAGACCCAGTACTTC; CDR3 protein: CASSVAGASFSETQYF
J gene: TRBJ1-5; clone size: -; V gene: TRBV6-5; D gene: TRBD1; CDR3 DNA: TGTGCCAGCAGTTATTCCGACAGGGGCGGGCAGCCCCAGCATTTT; CDR3 protein: CASSYSDRGGQPQHF
J gene: TRBJ2-1; clone size: -; V gene: TRBV19; D gene: -; CDR3 DNA: TGTGCCAGTAGTCCGTGGAACAGGTACAATGAGCAGTTCTTC; CDR3 protein: CASSPWNRYNEQFF
J gene: TRBJ1-1; clone size: -; V gene: TRBV18; D gene: -; CDR3 DNA: TGTGCCAGCTCACTTATTCAACGGGAGGGAGCTTTCTTT; CDR3 protein: CASSLIQREGAFF
J gene: TRBJ2-5; clone size: -; V gene: TRBV6-5; D gene: -; CDR3 DNA: TGTGCCAGCAGTTACTCGAGAGAGACCCAGTACTTC; CDR3 protein: CASSYSRETQYF
J gene: TRBJ2-3; clone size: -; V gene: TRBV4-1; D gene: -; CDR3 DNA: TGCGCCAGCAGCCAAGAAGTGGCGACAGTTCGCCCAGATACGCAGTATTTT; CDR3 protein: CASSQEVATVRPDTQYF
J gene: TRBJ2-5; clone size: -; V gene: TRBV19; D gene: TRBD1; CDR3 DNA: TGTGCCAGTCGGACAGGGATGCAAGGGACCCAGTACTTC; CDR3 protein: CASRTGMQGTQYF
J gene: TRBJ2-7; clone size: -; V gene: TRBV5-6; D gene: -; CDR3 DNA: TGTGCCAGCAGCTTGAGGCCAGGGAAATACGAGCAGTACTTC; CDR3 protein: CASSLRPGKYEQYF
J gene: TRBJ2-3; clone size: -; V gene: TRBV13; D gene: -; CDR3 DNA: TGTGCCAGCAGCCCCGGGACTGGGGCGACAGATACGCAGTATTTT; CDR3 protein: CASSPGTGATDTQYF
J gene: TRBJ2-7; clone size: -; V gene: TRBV4-1; D gene: TRBD1; CDR3 DNA: TGCGCCAGCAGCCTTCTGGAGGGGACAGGGACCTACGAGCAGTACTTC; CDR3 protein: CASSLLEGTGTYEQYF
J gene: TRBJ1-4; clone size: -; V gene: TRBV10-3; D gene: -; CDR3 DNA: TGTGCCACCGCGTTCAGGGTGAAGGAAAAACTGTTTTTT; CDR3 protein: CATAFRVKEKLFF
J gene: TRBJ2-7; clone size: -; V gene: TRBV6-5; D gene: -; CDR3 DNA: TGTGCCAGCAGTCTAAGACAGTTCTACGAGCAGTACTTC; CDR3 protein: CASSLRQFYEQYF
J gene: TRBJ1-1; clone size: -; V gene: TRBV6-6; D gene: -; CDR3 DNA: TGTGCCAGCAGCTATGATGTAGAGGGAGCTTTCTTT; CDR3 protein: CASSYDVEGAFF
J gene: TRBJ1-5; clone size: -; V gene: TRBV27; D gene: TRBD1; CDR3 DNA: TGTGCCAGCAGTTTATTTGGGGCGACAGGGGCCCCGTTTCCCAATCAGCCCCAGCATTTT; CDR3 protein: CASSLFGATGAPFPNQPQHF
J gene: TRBJ2-3; clone size: -; V gene: TRBV30; D gene: TRBD2; CDR3 DNA: TGTGCCGGGAGTGGTCTAGCGGGGGGGGGAGATACGCAGTATTTT; CDR3 protein: CAGSGLAGGGDTQYF
J gene: TRBJ2-2; clone size: -; V gene: TRBV29-1; D gene: TRBD1; CDR3 DNA: TGCAGCGCCGCAGGAAACAGGGGTTTTACCGGGGAGCTGTTTTTT; CDR3 protein: CSAAGNRGFTGELFF
J gene: TRBJ2-7; clone size: -; V gene: TRBV4-1; D gene: TRBD2; CDR3 DNA: TGCGCCAGCAGCCCGAAATTTATACGGGACTATACGTACGAGCAGTACTTC; CDR3 protein: CASSPKFIRDYTYEQYF
J gene: TRBJ2-3; clone size: -; V gene: TRBV19; D gene: -; CDR3 DNA: TGTGCCAGTACCGGACACACAGATACGCAGTATTTT; CDR3 protein: CASTGHTDTQYF
J gene: TRBJ1-1; clone size: -; V gene: TRBV25-1; D gene: -; CDR3 DNA: TGTGCCAGCAGTGCCATAACAGGTGCCAACACTGAAGCTTTCTTT; CDR3 protein: CASSAITGANTEAFF
J gene: TRBJ1-1; clone size: -; V gene: TRBV7-8; D gene: TRBD1; CDR3 DNA: TGTGCCAGCAGCCCTTACGACAGGGCCGAAGCTTTCTTT; CDR3 protein: CASSPYDRAEAFF
J gene: TRBJ1-1; clone size: -; V gene: TRBV5-4; D gene: -; CDR3 DNA: TGTGCCAGCAGCCTTACAGGGAACACTGAAGCTTTCTTT; CDR3 protein: CASSLTGNTEAFF
J gene: TRBJ2-2; clone size: -; V gene: TRBV7-7; D gene: -; CDR3 DNA: TGTGCCAGCAGCTTAGCCACAGGGACCGGGGAGCTGTTTTTT; CDR3 protein: CASSLATGTGELFF
J gene: TRBJ1-5; clone size: -; V gene: TRBV28; D gene: TRBD1; CDR3 DNA: TGTGCCAGCAGTACGTACAGGGGGCCTAGCAATCAGCCCCAGCATTTT; CDR3 protein: CASSTYRGPSNQPQHF
J gene: TRBJ2-1; clone size: -; V gene: TRBV18; D gene: -; CDR3 DNA: TGTGCCAGCTCCCCGTCGACAGGTAATGAGCAGTTCTTC; CDR3 protein: CASSPSTGNEQFF
J gene: TRBJ2-5; clone size: -; V gene: TRBV4-1; D gene: TRBD1; CDR3 DNA: TGCGCCAGCAGCCACACAGACAGGGAGCAAGAGACCCAGTACTTC; CDR3 protein: CASSHTDREQETQYF
J gene: TRBJ2-7; clone size: -; V gene: TRBV6-5; D gene: -; CDR3 DNA: TGTGCCAGCAGTCAGATGGTCGAGGGCCACGAGCAGTACTTC; CDR3 protein: CASSQMVEGHEQYF
J gene: TRBJ2-2; clone size: -; V gene: TRBV6-6; D gene: TRBD2; CDR3 DNA: TGTGCCAGCAGTCCCAGCGGGGGGAACACCGGGGAGCTGTTTTTT; CDR3 protein: CASSPSGGNTGELFF
J gene: TRBJ1-3; clone size: -; V gene: TRBV4-1; D gene: TRBD1; CDR3 DNA: TGCGCCAGCAGCAAAGGACAGGGGGGTGGAAACACCATATATTTT; CDR3 protein: CASSKGQGGGNTIYF
J gene: TRBJ2-1; clone size: -; V gene: TRBV19; D gene: TRBD2; CDR3 DNA: TGTGCCAGTAGTATTACCCCTGTCGCGGGAGGGGACAATGAGCAGTTCTTC; CDR3 protein: CASSITPVAGGDNEQFF